This T cell receptor (beta chain) was sequenced for a study of radiation and T cells in renal cell carcinoma. Study-wide findings and caveats: Only small tumor regions of 0.95 to 1 g were sampled. Irradiated tumors held more dominant CDR3 motifs than control tumors.

As for treatment: 15 Gy SBRT to primary tumor, nephrectomy 4 weeks later. The tumor was a clear cell renal cell carcinoma. Concerning this clone: Its target is unknown.

Germline V CDR1 and CDR2: SGHRS, YFSETQ. Trimming pared 4 bases from V and 0 bases from J, leaving 16 bases between. This CDR3 has 16 amino acids. The protocol was immunoSEQ multiplex PCR, while the TCRdb copy is restricted to in-frame clones and leaves out a portion. The table lists about 18,000 clones, around 55% of them singletons, with approximately 10% in the top ten. V gene TRBV5-1 combines with J gene TRBJ1-1; possible D gene TRBD1, 6 bases. This receptor was taken from a man aged 45-65 years with renal cell carcinoma. Material: tumor tissue, obtained from a patient whose treatment included radiotherapy and nephrectomy. The CDR3 protein is CASSINPGHLNTEAFF. CDR3 sequence (DNA): TGCGCCAGCAGCATTAATCCGGGACACTTGAACACTGAAGCTTTCTTT. Combining the CDR3 with reference TRBV5-1 and TRBJ1-1 gives the whole variable domain KAGVTQTPRYLIKTRGQQVTLSCSPISGHRSVSWYQQTPGQGLQFLFEYFSETQRNKGNFPGRFSGRQFSNSRSEMNVSTLELGDSALYLCASSINPGHLNTEAFFGQGTRLTVV.